The sequence of this T cell receptor beta chain was determined in a study of low-dose radiotherapy and immunotherapy resistance in tumors. Study overall: Those assigned to Cohort 2 were treated with 1 Gy per fraction every two weeks (13 Gy in total over 26 weeks). Each patient took aspirin at a dose of 300 mg by mouth once daily over the course of four cycles, with dosing beginning on cycle 1 day 1.

This clonotype was counted many times. The J segment lost 0 bases and the V segment lost 5 bases, leaving 2 bases of the junction unmatched. The CDR3 loop spans 15 amino acids. The germline CDR1 and CDR2 sequences are SGHTA and FQGTGA. TRAV- and TRBV-specific primers were used for first-strand cDNA, which covered alpha and beta chains. With a constant-region primer and a V-primer adapter, TCRs were subjected to around 18 PCR cycles of amplification. A single record per CDR3 protein comes from TCRdb applying MiXCR to the reads. Of some 57,000 distinct CDR3 sequences in the sample, almost 25% were seen once. Time point: before trial treatment.

The source is a male donor with prostate cancer. Source: PBMCs, taken before treatment. The genes are TRBV7-3 and TRBJ1-1; 11 nucleotides line up with TRBD1. In DNA form, the CDR3 reads TGTGCCAGCAGCCAGGACAGGGGGCTGAACACTGAAGCTTTCTTT. Its protein is CASSQDRGLNTEAFF.